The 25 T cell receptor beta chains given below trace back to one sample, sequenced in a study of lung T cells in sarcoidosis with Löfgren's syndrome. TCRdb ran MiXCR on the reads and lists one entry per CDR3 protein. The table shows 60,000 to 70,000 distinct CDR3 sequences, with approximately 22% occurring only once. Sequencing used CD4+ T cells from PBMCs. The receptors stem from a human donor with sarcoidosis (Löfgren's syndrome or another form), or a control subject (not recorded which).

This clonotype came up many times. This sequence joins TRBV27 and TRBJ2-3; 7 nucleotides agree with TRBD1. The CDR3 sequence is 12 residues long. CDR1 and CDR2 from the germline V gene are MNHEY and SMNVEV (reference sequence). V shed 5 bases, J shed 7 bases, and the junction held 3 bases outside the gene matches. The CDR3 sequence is CASSRDRHTQYF. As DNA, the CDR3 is TGTGCCAGCAGTCGGGACAGACATACGCAGTATTTT.

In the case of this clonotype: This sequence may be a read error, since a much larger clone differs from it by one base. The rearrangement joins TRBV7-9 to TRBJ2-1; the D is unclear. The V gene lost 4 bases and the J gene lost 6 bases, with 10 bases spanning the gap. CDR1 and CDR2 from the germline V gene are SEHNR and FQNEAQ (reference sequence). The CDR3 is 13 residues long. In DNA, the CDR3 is TGTGCCAGCAGCTCGGATCGGTTCAATGAGCAGTTCTTC. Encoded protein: CASSSDRFNEQFF.

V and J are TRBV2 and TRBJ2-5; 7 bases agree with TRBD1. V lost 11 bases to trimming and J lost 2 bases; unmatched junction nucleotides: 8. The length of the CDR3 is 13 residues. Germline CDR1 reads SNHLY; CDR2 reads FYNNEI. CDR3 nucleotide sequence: TGTGCCGGAAAGACAGGGCATCAAGAGACCCAGTACTTC. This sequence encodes CAGKTGHQETQYF.

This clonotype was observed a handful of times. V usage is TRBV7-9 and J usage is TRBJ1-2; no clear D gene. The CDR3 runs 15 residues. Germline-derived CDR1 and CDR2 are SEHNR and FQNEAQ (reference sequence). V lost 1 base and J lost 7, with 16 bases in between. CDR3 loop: CASSLGDPERGGYTF. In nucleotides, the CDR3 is TGTGCCAGCAGCTTAGGTGATCCCGAAAGAGGTGGCTACACCTTC.

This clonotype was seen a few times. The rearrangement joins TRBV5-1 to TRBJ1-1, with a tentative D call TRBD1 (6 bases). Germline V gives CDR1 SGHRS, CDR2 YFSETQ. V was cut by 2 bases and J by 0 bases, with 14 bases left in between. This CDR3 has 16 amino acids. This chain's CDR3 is CASSFEGHTMNTEAFF. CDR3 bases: TGCGCCAGCAGCTTTGAGGGACATACAATGAACACTGAAGCTTTCTTT.

CDR3 sequence (DNA): TGCGCCAGCAGCTTGGAGGGAGGGCCTGGCTACACCTTC. Translated, it gives CASSLEGGPGYTF. The V gene is TRBV5-1, the J gene TRBJ1-2; D is uncertain. Germline V gene data show CDR1 as SGHRS and CDR2 as YFSETQ. V was pared by 0 bases and J by 7 bases, with 10 bases between. The CDR3 totals 13 residues.

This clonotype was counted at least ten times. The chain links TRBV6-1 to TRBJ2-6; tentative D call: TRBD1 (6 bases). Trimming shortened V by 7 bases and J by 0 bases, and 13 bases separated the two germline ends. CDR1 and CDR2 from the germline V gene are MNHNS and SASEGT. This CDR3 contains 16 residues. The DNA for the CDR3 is TGTGCCAGCACCCTAGGACAGAGCTCTGGGGCCAACGTCCTGACTTTC. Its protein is CASTLGQSSGANVLTF.

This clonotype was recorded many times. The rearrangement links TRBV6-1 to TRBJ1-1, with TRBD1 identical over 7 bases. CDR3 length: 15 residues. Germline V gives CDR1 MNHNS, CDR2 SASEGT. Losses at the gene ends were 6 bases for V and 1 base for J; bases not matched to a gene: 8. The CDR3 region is CASSRPDRANTEAFF. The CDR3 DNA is TGTGCCAGCAGCCGGCCCGACAGGGCGAACACTGAAGCTTTCTTT.

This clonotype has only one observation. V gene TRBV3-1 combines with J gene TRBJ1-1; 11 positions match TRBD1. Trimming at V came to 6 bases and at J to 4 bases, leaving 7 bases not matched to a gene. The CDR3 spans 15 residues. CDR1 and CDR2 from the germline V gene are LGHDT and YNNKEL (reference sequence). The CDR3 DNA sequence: TGTGCCAGCAGGGCGGACAGGGGGCGCGCCACTGAAGCTTTCTTT. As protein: CASRADRGRATEAFF.

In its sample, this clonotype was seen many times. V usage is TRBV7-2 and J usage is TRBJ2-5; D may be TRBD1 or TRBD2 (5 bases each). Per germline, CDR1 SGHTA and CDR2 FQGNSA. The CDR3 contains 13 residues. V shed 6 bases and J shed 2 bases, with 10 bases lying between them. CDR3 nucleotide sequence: TGTGCCAGCAGACTAGGGGTTCAAGAGACCCAGTACTTC. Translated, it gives CASRLGVQETQYF.

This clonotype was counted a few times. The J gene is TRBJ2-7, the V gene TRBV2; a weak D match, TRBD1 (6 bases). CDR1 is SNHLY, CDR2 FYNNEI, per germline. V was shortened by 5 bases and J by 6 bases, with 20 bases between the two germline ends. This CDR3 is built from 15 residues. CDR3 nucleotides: TGTGCCAGCAGTTTGGACAGACCAGCTTGGTCCGAGCAGTACGTC. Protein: CASSLDRPAWSEQYV.

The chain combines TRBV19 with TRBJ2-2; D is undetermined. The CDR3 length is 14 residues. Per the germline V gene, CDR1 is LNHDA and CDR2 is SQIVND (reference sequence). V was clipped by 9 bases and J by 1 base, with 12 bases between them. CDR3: CASRNTRNTGELFF. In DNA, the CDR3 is TGTGCCAGCCGGAACACAAGGAACACCGGGGAGCTGTTTTTT.

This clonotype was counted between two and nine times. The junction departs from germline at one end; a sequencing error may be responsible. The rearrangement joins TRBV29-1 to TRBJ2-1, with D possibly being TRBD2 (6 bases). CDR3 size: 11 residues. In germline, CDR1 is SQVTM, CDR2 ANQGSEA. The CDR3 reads CSVEGGRSQVF. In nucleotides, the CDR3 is TGCAGCGTTGAGGGAGGAAGGTCGCAGGTCTTC.

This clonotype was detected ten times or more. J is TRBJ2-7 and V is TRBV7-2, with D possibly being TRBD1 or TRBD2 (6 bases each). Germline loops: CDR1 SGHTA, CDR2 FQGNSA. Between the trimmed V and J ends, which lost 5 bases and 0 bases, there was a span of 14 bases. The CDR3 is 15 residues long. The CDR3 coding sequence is TGTGCCAGCAGCCGAAGGGGGGAAAGCTCCTACGAGCAGTACTTC. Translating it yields CASSRRGESSYEQYF.

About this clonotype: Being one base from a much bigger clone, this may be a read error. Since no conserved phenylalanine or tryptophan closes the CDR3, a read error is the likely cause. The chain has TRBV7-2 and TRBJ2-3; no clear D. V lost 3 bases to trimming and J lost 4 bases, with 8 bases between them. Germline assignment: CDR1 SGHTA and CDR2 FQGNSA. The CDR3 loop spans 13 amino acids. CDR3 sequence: CASSFGFADTQYL. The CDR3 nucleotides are TGTGCCAGCAGCTTTGGTTTCGCAGATACGCAGTATCTT.

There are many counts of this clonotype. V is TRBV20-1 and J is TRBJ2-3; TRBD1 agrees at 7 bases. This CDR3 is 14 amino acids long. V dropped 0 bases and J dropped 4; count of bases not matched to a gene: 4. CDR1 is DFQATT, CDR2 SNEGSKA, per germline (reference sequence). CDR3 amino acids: CSARDRQGADTQYF. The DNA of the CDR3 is TGCAGTGCTAGAGATCGACAGGGCGCAGATACGCAGTATTTT.

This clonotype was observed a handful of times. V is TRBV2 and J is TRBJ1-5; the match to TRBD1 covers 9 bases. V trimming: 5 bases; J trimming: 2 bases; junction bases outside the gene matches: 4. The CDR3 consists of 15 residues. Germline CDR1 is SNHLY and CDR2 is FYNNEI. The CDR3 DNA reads TGTGCCAGCAGTCCGTGGACAGGGGGCAATCAGCCCCAGCATTTT. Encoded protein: CASSPWTGGNQPQHF.

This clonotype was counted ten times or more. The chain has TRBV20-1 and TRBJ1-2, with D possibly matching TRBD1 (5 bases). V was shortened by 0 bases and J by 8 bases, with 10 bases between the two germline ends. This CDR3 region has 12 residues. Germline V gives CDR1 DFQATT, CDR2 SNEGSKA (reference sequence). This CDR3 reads CSARENGGGYTF. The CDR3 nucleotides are TGCAGTGCTAGAGAAAACGGGGGGGGCTACACCTTC.

Written as DNA, the CDR3 is TGTGCCAGCAGCTTGGAGGGGGTAGGGGTGGAGAATCAGCCCCAGCATTTT. Protein sequence: CASSLEGVGVENQPQHF. The rearrangement links TRBV5-5 to TRBJ1-5; D may be TRBD1 (6 bases). V gave up 0 bases and J gave up 4 bases, with 17 bases separating them. This CDR3 is 17 amino acids long. Germline V lookup: CDR1 SGHKS, CDR2 YYEKEE (reference sequence).

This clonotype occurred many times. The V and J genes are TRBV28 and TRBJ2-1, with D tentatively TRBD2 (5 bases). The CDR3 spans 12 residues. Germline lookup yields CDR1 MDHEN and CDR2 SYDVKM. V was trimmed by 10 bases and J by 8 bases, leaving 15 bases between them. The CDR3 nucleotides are TGTGCCACCGAGAGGGTAGCCGATGAGCAGTTCTTC. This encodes CATERVADEQFF.

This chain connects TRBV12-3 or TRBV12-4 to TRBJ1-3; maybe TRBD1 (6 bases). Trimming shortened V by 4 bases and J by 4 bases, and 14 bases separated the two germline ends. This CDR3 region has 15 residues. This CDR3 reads CASSSGGGPGNTIYF. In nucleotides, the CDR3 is TGTGCCAGCAGTTCGGGGGGGGGGCCCGGAAACACCATATATTTT.

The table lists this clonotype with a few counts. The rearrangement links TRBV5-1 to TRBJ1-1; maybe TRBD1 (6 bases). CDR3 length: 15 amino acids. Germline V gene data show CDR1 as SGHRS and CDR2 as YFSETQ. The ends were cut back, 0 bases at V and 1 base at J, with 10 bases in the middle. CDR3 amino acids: CASSLVGGPNTEAFF. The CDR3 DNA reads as TGCGCCAGCAGCTTGGTAGGGGGACCGAACACTGAAGCTTTCTTT. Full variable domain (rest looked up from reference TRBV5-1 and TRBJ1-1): KAGVTQTPRYLIKTRGQQVTLSCSPISGHRSVSWYQQTPGQGLQFLFEYFSETQRNKGNFPGRFSGRQFSNSRSEMNVSTLELGDSALYLCASSLVGGPNTEAFFGQGTRLTVV.

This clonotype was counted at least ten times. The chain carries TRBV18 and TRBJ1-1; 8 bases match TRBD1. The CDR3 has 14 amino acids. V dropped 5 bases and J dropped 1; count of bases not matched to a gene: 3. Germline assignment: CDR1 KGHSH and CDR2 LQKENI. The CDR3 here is CASSWGQANTEAFF. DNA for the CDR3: TGTGCCAGCTCATGGGGACAGGCGAACACTGAAGCTTTCTTT.

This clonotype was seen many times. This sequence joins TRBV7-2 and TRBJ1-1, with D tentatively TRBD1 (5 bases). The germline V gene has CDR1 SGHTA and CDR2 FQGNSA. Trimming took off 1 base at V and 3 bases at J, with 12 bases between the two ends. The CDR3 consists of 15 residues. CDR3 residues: CASSLVGAVDTEAFF. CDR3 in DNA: TGTGCCAGCAGCTTAGTTGGGGCAGTGGACACTGAAGCTTTCTTT. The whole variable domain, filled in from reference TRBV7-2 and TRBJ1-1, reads GAGVSQSPSNKVTEKGKDVELRCDPISGHTALYWYRQSLGQGLEFLIYFQGNSAPDKSGLPSDRFSAERTGGSVSTLTIQRTQQEDSAVYLCASSLVGAVDTEAFFGQGTRLTVV.

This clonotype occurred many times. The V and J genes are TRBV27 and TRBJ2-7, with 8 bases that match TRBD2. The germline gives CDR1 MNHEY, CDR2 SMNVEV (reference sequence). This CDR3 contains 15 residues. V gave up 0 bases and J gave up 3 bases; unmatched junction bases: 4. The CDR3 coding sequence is TGTGCCAGCAGTTTATCATCGGGGGGGCGCTACGAGCAGTACTTC. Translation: CASSLSSGGRYEQYF.